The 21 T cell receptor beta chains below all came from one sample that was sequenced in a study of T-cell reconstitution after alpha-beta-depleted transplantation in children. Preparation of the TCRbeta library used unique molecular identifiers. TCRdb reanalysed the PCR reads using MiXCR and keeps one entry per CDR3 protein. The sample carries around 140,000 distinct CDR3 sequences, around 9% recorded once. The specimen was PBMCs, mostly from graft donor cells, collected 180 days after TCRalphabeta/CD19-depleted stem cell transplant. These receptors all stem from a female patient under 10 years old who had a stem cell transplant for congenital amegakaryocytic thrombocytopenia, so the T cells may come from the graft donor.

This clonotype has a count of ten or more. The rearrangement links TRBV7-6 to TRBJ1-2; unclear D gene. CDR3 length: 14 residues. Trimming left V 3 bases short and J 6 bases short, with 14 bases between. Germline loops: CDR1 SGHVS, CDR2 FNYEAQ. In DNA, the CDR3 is TGTGCCAGCAGCTTTGCCTCGGGGAGCGATGGCTACACCTTC. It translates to CASSFASGSDGYTF.

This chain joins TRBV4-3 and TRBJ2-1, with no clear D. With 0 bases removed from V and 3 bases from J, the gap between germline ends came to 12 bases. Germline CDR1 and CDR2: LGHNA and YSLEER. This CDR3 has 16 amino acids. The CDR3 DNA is TGCGCCAGCAGCCAAGAGAGAGAACCCCTCTACAATGAGCAGTTCTTC. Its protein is CASSQEREPLYNEQFF.

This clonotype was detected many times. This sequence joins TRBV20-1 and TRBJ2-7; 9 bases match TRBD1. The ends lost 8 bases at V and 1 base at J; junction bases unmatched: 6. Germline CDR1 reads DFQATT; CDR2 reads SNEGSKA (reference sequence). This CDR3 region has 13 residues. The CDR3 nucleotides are TGCAGTATCCTCGGGACAGGGTCCTACGAGCAGTACTTC. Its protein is CSILGTGSYEQYF.

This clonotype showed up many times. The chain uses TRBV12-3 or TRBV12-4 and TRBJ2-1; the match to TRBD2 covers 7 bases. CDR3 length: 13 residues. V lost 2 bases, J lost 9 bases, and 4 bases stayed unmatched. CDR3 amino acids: CASSLLAEVEQFF. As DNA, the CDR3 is TGTGCCAGCAGTTTACTAGCGGAGGTTGAGCAGTTCTTC.

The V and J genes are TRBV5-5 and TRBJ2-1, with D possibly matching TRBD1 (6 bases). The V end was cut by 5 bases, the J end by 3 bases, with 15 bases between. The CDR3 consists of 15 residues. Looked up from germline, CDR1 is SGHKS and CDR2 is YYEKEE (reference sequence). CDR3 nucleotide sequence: TGTGCCAGCAGTCCCGGGACACTAGTCTACAATGAGCAGTTCTTC. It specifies CASSPGTLVYNEQFF.

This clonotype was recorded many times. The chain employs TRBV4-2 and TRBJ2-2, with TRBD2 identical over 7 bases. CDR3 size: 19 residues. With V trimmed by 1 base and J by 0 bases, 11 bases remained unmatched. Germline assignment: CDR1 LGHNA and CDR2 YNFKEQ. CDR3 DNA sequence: TGTGCCAGCAGCCAAGTCCGACTAGCTCTAGGATCGAACACCGGGGAGCTGTTTTTT. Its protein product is CASSQVRLALGSNTGELFF.

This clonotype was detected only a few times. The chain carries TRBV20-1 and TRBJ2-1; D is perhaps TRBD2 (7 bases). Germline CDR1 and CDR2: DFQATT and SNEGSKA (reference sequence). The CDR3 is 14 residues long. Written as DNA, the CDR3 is TGCGGGACTATGACAGGCCTCTACTCCAATGAGCAGTTCTTC. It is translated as CGTMTGLYSNEQFF.

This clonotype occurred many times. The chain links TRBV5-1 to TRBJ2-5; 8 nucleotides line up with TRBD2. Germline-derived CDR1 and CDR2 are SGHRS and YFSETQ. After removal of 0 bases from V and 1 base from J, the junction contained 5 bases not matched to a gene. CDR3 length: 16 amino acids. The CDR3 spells CASSLELGGAQETQYF. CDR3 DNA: TGCGCCAGCAGCTTGGAGCTCGGGGGGGCCCAAGAGACCCAGTACTTC. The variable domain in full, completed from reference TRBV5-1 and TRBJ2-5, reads KAGVTQTPRYLIKTRGQQVTLSCSPISGHRSVSWYQQTPGQGLQFLFEYFSETQRNKGNFPGRFSGRQFSNSRSEMNVSTLELGDSALYLCASSLELGGAQETQYFGPGTRLLVL.

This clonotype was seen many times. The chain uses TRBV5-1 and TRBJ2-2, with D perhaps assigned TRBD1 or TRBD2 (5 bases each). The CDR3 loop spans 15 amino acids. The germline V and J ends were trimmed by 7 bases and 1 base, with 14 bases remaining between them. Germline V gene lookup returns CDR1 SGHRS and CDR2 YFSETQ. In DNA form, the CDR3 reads TGCGCCAGCCAAATGGGACCGATGAACACCGGGGAGCTGTTTTTT. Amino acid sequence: CASQMGPMNTGELFF. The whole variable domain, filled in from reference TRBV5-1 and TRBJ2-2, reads KAGVTQTPRYLIKTRGQQVTLSCSPISGHRSVSWYQQTPGQGLQFLFEYFSETQRNKGNFPGRFSGRQFSNSRSEMNVSTLELGDSALYLCASQMGPMNTGELFFGEGSRLTVL.

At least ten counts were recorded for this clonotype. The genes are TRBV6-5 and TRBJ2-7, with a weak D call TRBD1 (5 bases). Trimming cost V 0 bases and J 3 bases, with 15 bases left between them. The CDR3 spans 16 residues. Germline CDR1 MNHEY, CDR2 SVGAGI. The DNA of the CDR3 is TGTGCCAGCAGTTACTCTTTCAACGGACACAACTACGAGCAGTACTTC. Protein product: CASSYSFNGHNYEQYF.

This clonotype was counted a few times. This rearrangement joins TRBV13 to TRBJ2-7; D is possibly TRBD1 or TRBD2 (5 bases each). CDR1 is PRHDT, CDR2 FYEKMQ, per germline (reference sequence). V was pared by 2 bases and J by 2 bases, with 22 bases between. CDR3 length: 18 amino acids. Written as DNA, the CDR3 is TGTGCCAGCAGCTTAAGCTCTCCGCTGGGACCTATAACCTACGAGCAGTACTTC. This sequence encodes CASSLSSPLGPITYEQYF.

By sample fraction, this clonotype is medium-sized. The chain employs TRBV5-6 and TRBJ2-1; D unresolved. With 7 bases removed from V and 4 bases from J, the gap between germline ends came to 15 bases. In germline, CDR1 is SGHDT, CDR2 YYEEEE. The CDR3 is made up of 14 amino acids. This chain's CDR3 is CASRPGLGYNEQFF. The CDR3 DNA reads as TGTGCCAGCCGACCAGGCCTAGGGTACAATGAGCAGTTCTTC.

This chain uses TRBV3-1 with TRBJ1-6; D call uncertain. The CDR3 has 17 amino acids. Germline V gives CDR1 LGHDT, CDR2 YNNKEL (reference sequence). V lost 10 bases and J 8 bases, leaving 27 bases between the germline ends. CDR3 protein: CATTQAPPTIWYSPLHF. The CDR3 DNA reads TGTGCCACCACCCAAGCCCCCCCGACCATTTGGTATTCACCCCTCCACTTT.

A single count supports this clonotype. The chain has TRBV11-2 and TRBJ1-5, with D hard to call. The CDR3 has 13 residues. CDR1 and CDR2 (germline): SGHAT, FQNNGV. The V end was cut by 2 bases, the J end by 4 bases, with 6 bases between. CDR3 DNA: TGTGCCAGCAGCTTAAGCGGTAATCAGCCCCAGCATTTT. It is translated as CASSLSGNQPQHF.

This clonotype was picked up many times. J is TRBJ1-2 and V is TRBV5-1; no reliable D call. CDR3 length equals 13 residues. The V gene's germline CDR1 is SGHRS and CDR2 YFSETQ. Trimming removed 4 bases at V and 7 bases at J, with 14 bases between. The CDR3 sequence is CASSNAGKFGYTF. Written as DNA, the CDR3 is TGCGCCAGCAGCAACGCCGGGAAATTTGGCTACACCTTC.

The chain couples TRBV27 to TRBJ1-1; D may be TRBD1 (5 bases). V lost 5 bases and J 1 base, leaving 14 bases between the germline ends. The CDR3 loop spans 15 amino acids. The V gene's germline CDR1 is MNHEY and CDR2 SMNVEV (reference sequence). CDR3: CASSGWDSRNTEAFF. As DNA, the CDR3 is TGTGCCAGCAGTGGCTGGGACTCCAGGAACACTGAAGCTTTCTTT.

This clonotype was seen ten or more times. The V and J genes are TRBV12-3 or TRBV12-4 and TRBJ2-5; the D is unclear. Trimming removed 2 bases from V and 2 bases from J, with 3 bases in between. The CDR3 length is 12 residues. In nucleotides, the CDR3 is TGTGCCAGCAGTTTATGGCAAGAGACCCAGTACTTC. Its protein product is CASSLWQETQYF.

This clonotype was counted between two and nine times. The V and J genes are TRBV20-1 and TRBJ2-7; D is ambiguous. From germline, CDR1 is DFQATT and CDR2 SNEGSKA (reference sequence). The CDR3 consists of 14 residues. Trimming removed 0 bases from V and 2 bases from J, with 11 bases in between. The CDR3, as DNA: TGCAGTGCTAGAGATCTTTCAGATACCTACGAGCAGTACTTC. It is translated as CSARDLSDTYEQYF.

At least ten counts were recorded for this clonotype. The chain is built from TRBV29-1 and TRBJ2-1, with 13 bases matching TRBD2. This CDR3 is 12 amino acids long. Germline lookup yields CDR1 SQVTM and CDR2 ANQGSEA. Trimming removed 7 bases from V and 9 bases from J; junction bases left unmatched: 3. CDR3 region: CSGGLAGAEQFF. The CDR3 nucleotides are TGCAGCGGAGGACTAGCGGGAGCTGAGCAGTTCTTC.

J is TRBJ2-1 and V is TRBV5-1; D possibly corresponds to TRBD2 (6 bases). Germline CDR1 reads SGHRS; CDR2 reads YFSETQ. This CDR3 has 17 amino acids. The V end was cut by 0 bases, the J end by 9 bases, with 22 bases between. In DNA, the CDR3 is TGCGCCAGCAGCTTGGGTCTTAGTGGAGGGTTAGGTCTTGAGCAGTTCTTC. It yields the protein CASSLGLSGGLGLEQFF.

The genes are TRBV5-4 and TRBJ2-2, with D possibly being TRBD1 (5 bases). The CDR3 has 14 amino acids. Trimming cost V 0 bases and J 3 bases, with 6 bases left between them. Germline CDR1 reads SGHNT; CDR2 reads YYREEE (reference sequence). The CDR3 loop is CASSLVQDTGELFF. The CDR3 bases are TGTGCCAGCAGCTTGGTACAGGACACCGGGGAGCTGTTTTTT.